This TCR beta chain was captured by sequencing in a study of neurological immune-mediated disorders. The cDNA came from 5'RACE, which used 10-nucleotide random UMIs. TCRdb independently ran MiXCR on the 5' RACE reads; one entry per CDR3 protein. This table holds roughly 62,000 distinct CDR3 sequences, about 3.5% found once. This clonotype was found many times. No antigen is known for it. The V end lost 1 base, the J end lost 2 bases, and 9 bases lay between the germline ends. Germline V gene lookup returns CDR1 SGHNT and CDR2 YENEEA. The CDR3 loop spans 14 amino acids. General study points: When grouped phylogenetically, the repertoires of 18 of the 34 multiple sclerosis patients fell together in one related-CDR3 cluster, which is a possible signature.

The specimen sequenced was PBMCs. The sequence was collected from a woman aged 50 to 65 with multiple sclerosis. This sequence joins TRBV11-3 and TRBJ2-7; D gene uncertain. This chain's CDR3 is CASSLGRWAYEQYF. The CDR3, as DNA: TGTGCCAGCAGCTTAGGCAGGTGGGCCTACGAGCAGTACTTC.